These 13 T cell receptor beta chains came from one sample sequenced in a study of memory CD4+ T cells and cytomegalovirus serostatus (dated by TCRdb to between 2019 and 2020). Library preparation employed the immunoSEQ multiplex PCR assay. Entries here come from immuneACCESS through TCRdb and include only in-frame sequences with V and J called. Some clones fail to appear in such tables; in the studies checked, an unresolved V gene covers under half of the shortfall, and the cause of the remainder is unknown. The sample table records about 27,000 clones; about 80% of these occur just once. About 1% of the sample belongs to the ten largest clones. Single viable CD3+CD4+CD8-CD45RO+ cells were sorted as memory CD4+ T cells on a FACSAria II. The specimen sequenced was memory CD4+ T cells from blood. All receptors derive from an adult in good health and CMV-seronegative.

The chain couples TRBV4-3 to TRBJ2-6; 7 nucleotides line up with TRBD2. This CDR3 has 18 amino acids. Germline CDR1 reads LGHNA; CDR2 reads YSLEER. Trimming removed 0 bases from V and 0 bases from J; junction bases left unmatched: 5. In DNA form, the CDR3 reads TGCGCCAGCAGCCAAGATTCAACGGGGGGCTCTGGGGCCAACGTCCTGACTTTC. Residues: CASSQDSTGGSGANVLTF.

V and J are TRBV6-5 and TRBJ2-7; D is unclear. The CDR3 loop spans 15 amino acids. Trimming pared 0 bases from V and 2 bases from J, leaving 11 bases between. Looked up from germline, CDR1 is MNHEY and CDR2 is SVGAGI. The DNA for the CDR3 is TGTGCCAGCAGTTACTCTTTCCCCAGTCCCTACGAGCAGTACTTC. Its translation is CASSYSFPSPYEQYF.

The CDR3 reads CASRAGGSNQPQHF. CDR3 in DNA: TGTGCCAGCAGGGCTGGTGGTAGCAATCAGCCCCAGCATTTT. The V gene is TRBV28, the J gene TRBJ1-5; D not resolved. CDR1 is MDHEN, CDR2 SYDVKM, per germline. Between the trimmed V and J ends, which lost 6 bases and 0 bases, there was a span of 9 bases. This CDR3 is 14 amino acids long.

The chain recombines TRBV19 with TRBJ1-1, with D unclear. The V gene lost 8 bases and the J gene lost 7 bases, with 17 bases spanning the gap. The CDR3 runs to 13 residues. The germline V gene has CDR1 LNHDA and CDR2 SQIVND (reference sequence). CDR3 sequence (DNA): TGTGCCAGTTTCTCCTCGGCCACGGGTGAAGCTTTCTTT. Its protein product is CASFSSATGEAFF.

The chain is built from TRBV18 and TRBJ2-1, with 8 bases identical to TRBD1. CDR3 length: 16 residues. Germline assignment: CDR1 KGHSH and CDR2 LQKENI. The V and J ends lost 2 bases and 6 bases, in that order; junction bases with no gene match: 9. CDR3 protein: CASSPGTGVSGNEQFF. The CDR3 DNA sequence: TGTGCCAGCTCACCAGGGACAGGTGTTAGTGGCAATGAGCAGTTCTTC.

The CDR3 sequence is CASSYNTPGYGYTF. DNA of the CDR3: TGTGCCAGCAGTTACAATACACCCGGCTATGGCTACACCTTC. The gene calls are TRBV6-5 and TRBJ1-2; no reliable D call. The CDR3 extends over 14 amino acids. The germline gives CDR1 MNHEY, CDR2 SVGAGI. V lost 2 bases to trimming and J lost 4 bases, with 11 bases between them.

This clone has only a few counts. The V call is TRBV7-9, the J call TRBJ1-2; possibly TRBD1 for D (5 bases). The CDR3 runs to 12 residues. Germline V gene sequence: CDR1 SEHNR, CDR2 FQNEAQ (reference sequence). Trimming took off 5 bases at V and 4 bases at J, with 8 bases between the two ends. CDR3 nucleotide sequence: TGTGCCAGCAGCCCGGACATCTATGGCTACACCTTC. Translation gives CASSPDIYGYTF. Full variable domain (remainder filled in from reference TRBV7-9 and TRBJ1-2): DTGVSQNPRHKITKRGQNVTFRCDPISEHNRLYWYRQTLGQGPEFLTYFQNEAQLEKSRLLSDRFSAERPKGSFSTLEIQRTEQGDSAMYLCASSPDIYGYTFGSGTRLTVV.

This clone was counted between two and nine times. V is TRBV4-3 and J is TRBJ2-7, with no clear D. Looked up from germline, CDR1 is LGHNA and CDR2 is YSLEER. Trimming removed 0 bases at V and 3 bases at J, with 6 bases between. The CDR3 extends over 13 amino acids. The CDR3 spells CASSQERGYEQYF. CDR3 DNA: TGCGCCAGCAGCCAAGAAAGAGGCTACGAGCAGTACTTC.

The chain joins TRBV14 to TRBJ2-5; no clear D gene. There are 13 residues in the CDR3. Trimming took off 1 base at V and 5 bases at J, with 8 bases between the two ends. CDR1 and CDR2 from the germline V gene are SGHDN and FVKESK. CDR3: CASSQVVGETQYF. The CDR3 nucleotides are TGTGCCAGCAGCCAAGTAGTTGGGGAGACCCAGTACTTC.

CDR3 residues: CASRGPSPETSSYNEQFF. The CDR3 nucleotides are TGTGCCAGCAGGGGGCCCTCCCCGGAGACTAGCTCCTACAATGAGCAGTTCTTC. The V gene is TRBV11-2, the J gene TRBJ2-1, with a possible D match to TRBD2 (6 bases). The CDR3 totals 18 residues. With 6 bases removed from V and 0 bases from J, the gap between germline ends came to 21 bases. Looked up from germline, CDR1 is SGHAT and CDR2 is FQNNGV.

The chain couples TRBV27 to TRBJ1-1; perhaps TRBD1 as D (5 bases). Germline V gene data show CDR1 as MNHEY and CDR2 as SMNVEV (reference sequence). CDR3 size: 13 residues. The V end was cut by 4 bases, the J end by 6 bases, with 12 bases between. DNA for the CDR3: TGTGCCAGCAGTTACAGGATGTTGGCTGAAGCTTTCTTT. Its translation: CASSYRMLAEAFF.

This chain joins TRBV7-2 and TRBJ2-1; the D is unclear. V lost 5 bases and J lost 8, with 10 bases in between. The CDR3 covers 12 residues. Germline lookup yields CDR1 SGHTA and CDR2 FQGNSA. The CDR3 sequence is CASSRESHEQFF. The CDR3, as DNA: TGTGCCAGCAGCAGAGAAAGCCATGAGCAGTTCTTC.

This clone was detected a few times. The V call is TRBV5-1, the J call TRBJ2-2; D is uncertain. Germline assignment: CDR1 SGHRS and CDR2 YFSETQ. The CDR3 is 11 residues long. V lost 7 bases and J lost 6, with 7 bases in between. Written as DNA, the CDR3 is TGCGCCAGCGAATCAGCCGGGGAGCTGTTTTTT. Its translation: CASESAGELFF.